What follows are 13 T cell receptor beta chains derived from one specimen sequenced in a study of T cells in Graves' hyperthyroidism and ophthalmopathy. TCR beta CDR3 sequences were amplified from RNA transcripts. Researchers ran a first-round RT-PCR on the TCR CDR3 using the HTBI primer set. TCRdb reanalysed the multiplex PCR reads using MiXCR and keeps one entry per CDR3 protein. The table lists fewer than 45,000 distinct CDR3 sequences, around half of them singletons. Input material: blood. These TCRs come from a woman between 45 and 65 years old with Graves' hyperthyroidism that later progressed to Graves' ophthalmopathy.

This clonotype has just a few counts. The CDR3 DNA reads TGTGCCAGCTCACCCCGTGGAGGCGGGGGTATGAGCGGGGAGACCCAGTACTTC. Translated, it gives CASSPRGGGGMSGETQYF. V gene TRBV18 combines with J gene TRBJ2-5; 7 bases are shared with TRBD2. This CDR3 spans 18 amino acids. Germline lookup yields CDR1 KGHSH and CDR2 LQKENI. V shed 3 bases and J 5 bases; nucleotides not matched to a gene: 18.

This clonotype counts as medium-sized (0.01 to 0.1%). The chain has TRBV29-1 and TRBJ2-7; D is possibly TRBD1 (6 bases). V was shortened by 7 bases and J by 5 bases, with 18 bases between the two germline ends. CDR1 is SQVTM, CDR2 ANQGSEA, per germline. The CDR3 length is 13 residues. CDR3 nucleotide sequence: TGCAGCGCGGAAGAAACAGGGACAAACGAGCAGTACTTC. Translated, it gives CSAEETGTNEQYF.

The chain combines TRBV10-3 with TRBJ2-1, with 10 bases lining up with TRBD2. V lost 3 bases to trimming and J lost 6 bases; unmatched junction nucleotides: 8. The CDR3 has 16 residues. CDR1 and CDR2 from the germline V gene are ENHRY and SYGVKD. CDR3: CAISDFGTSALNEQFF. Written as DNA, the CDR3 is TGTGCCATCAGTGATTTTGGGACTAGCGCTCTCAATGAGCAGTTCTTC.

The chain carries TRBV6-2 or TRBV6-3 and TRBJ2-1; D is possibly TRBD1 or TRBD2 (5 bases each). V lost 5 bases, J lost 11 bases, and 7 bases lay in between. The length of the CDR3 is 10 residues. Germline CDR1 and CDR2: MNHEY and SVGEGT. The DNA for the CDR3 is TGTGCCAGCAGTCAGGGACAGCAGTTCTTC. It encodes CASSQGQQFF.

This clonotype showed up many times. The V gene is TRBV19, the J gene TRBJ1-4; D is ambiguous. CDR3 length: 15 residues. The ends were cut back, 1 base at V and 3 bases at J, with 9 bases in the middle. Germline CDR1 reads LNHDA; CDR2 reads SQIVND (reference sequence). The CDR3 loop reads CASSIGGVANEKLFF. In DNA form, the CDR3 reads TGTGCCAGTAGTATAGGCGGGGTTGCTAATGAAAAACTGTTTTTT.

The chain carries TRBV24-1 and TRBJ2-7; the match to TRBD2 covers 8 bases. The V gene's germline CDR1 is KGHDR and CDR2 SFDVKD. CDR3 length: 14 residues. V shed 3 bases and J 3 bases; nucleotides not matched to a gene: 3. CDR3 residues: CATSDGGTSYEQYF. The CDR3 DNA is TGTGCCACCAGTGATGGGGGGACTAGCTACGAGCAGTACTTC.

Turning to this clonotype: Mismatch with germline at one junction end may stem from a read error. V and J are TRBV30 and TRBJ2-3; maybe TRBD2 (5 bases). From germline, CDR1 is GTSNPN and CDR2 SVGIG (reference sequence). The CDR3 consists of 15 residues. The DNA for the CDR3 is TGTGCCTGGAGTGTATTCAACGACTATGGAGATGCGCAGTATTTT. Protein product: CAWSVFNDYGDAQYF.

J is TRBJ2-1 and V is TRBV11-3, with a possible D match to TRBD2 (6 bases). Trimming removed 5 bases from V and 7 bases from J, with 18 bases in between. The CDR3 is 15 amino acids. Germline V lookup: CDR1 SGHNT, CDR2 YENEEA. CDR3 sequence reads: CASSRGTVRRNEQFF. The DNA of the CDR3 is TGTGCCAGCAGCCGCGGGACCGTCAGGCGTAATGAGCAGTTCTTC.

CDR3 sequence (DNA): TGTGCCAGCAGCGTAGGGGCCGGGGACCATCAGCCCCAGCATTTT. Amino acid sequence: CASSVGAGDHQPQHF. V and J are TRBV9 and TRBJ1-5; tentatively, D is TRBD1 (5 bases). The CDR3 runs to 15 residues. In germline, CDR1 is SGDLS, CDR2 YYNGEE. The V and J ends lost 0 bases and 5 bases respectively, with 12 bases between them. The full variable domain, its missing parts supplied by reference TRBV9 and TRBJ1-5, is DSGVTQTPKHLITATGQRVTLRCSPRSGDLSVYWYQQSLDQGLQFLIQYYNGEERAKGNILERFSAQQFPDLHSELNLSSLELGDSALYFCASSVGAGDHQPQHFGDGTRLSIL.

This clonotype is categorized as medium-sized (0.01 to 0.1%). The gene calls are TRBV12-3 or TRBV12-4 and TRBJ2-7; 11 nucleotides align to TRBD2. V was pared by 1 base and J by 6 bases, with 5 bases of the junction left unmatched. There are 15 residues in the CDR3. CDR3 sequence reads: CASSLVVGLAGEQYF. Written as DNA, the CDR3 is TGTGCCAGCAGTTTAGTCGTCGGACTAGCGGGCGAGCAGTACTTC.

This clonotype was picked up many times. This may stem from a read error, because a much larger clone lies one nucleotide away. CDR3 sequence reads: CSAKPTGADGYTF. CDR3 DNA sequence: TGCAGTGCTAAACCGACAGGGGCCGATGGCTACACCTTC. The J gene is TRBJ1-2, the V gene TRBV20-1; 8 nucleotides agree with TRBD1. Trimming took 4 bases from V and 6 from J; bases not matched to a gene: 7. Per germline, CDR1 DFQATT and CDR2 SNEGSKA (reference sequence). The CDR3 loop spans 13 amino acids.

This clonotype was seen ten or more times. This rearrangement joins TRBV5-6 to TRBJ2-7; no reliable D call. Trimming removed 3 bases at V and 6 bases at J, with 7 bases between. CDR1 is SGHDT, CDR2 YYEEEE, per germline. CDR3 length: 11 amino acids. The CDR3 bases are TGTGCCAGCAGCTCCGGCTCCGAGCAGTACTTC. Encoded protein: CASSSGSEQYF.

This clonotype was counted many times. The V and J genes are TRBV7-9 and TRBJ1-3, with D tentatively TRBD1 (6 bases). This CDR3 has 16 residues. From germline, CDR1 is SEHNR and CDR2 FQNEAQ (reference sequence). Trimming removed 4 bases from V and 2 bases from J, with 15 bases in between. In DNA form, the CDR3 reads TGTGCCAGCAGCTGGAGTAACAAGGGGGCTGGAAACACCATATATTTT. This sequence encodes CASSWSNKGAGNTIYF.